This T cell receptor beta chain was found in a study of shared clonotypes between healthy human individuals. TCRdb's table, derived via immunoSEQ multiplex PCR, lists solely in-frame clones and lacks some. The sample records over 2 million clones, roughly 96% being singletons. Turning to this clone: Its antigen remains unidentified.

CDR1 is MNHEY, CDR2 SVGAGI, per germline. The V gene end was trimmed by 0 bases and the J gene end by 4 bases; junction bases not matched to a gene: 4. This CDR3 comprises 15 residues. Study-wide results and caveats: Rarefaction showed sorted-subset sequencing was incomplete despite large depth. Specimens sampled were limited to blood, with tissue repertoires likely differing.

This chain connects TRBV6-5 to TRBJ1-2; 8 bases agree with TRBD1. The sample was naive CD4+ T cells sorted from blood. The subset: CD45RA+ positively selected. The sequence derives from a young man in good health. CDR3 protein: CASSYSDRDFYGYTF. CDR3 nucleotide sequence: TGTGCCAGCAGTTACTCGGACAGGGACTTCTATGGCTACACCTTC.